This TCR beta chain was identified during a study of CDR3 diversity in severe acne. This CDR3 has 17 residues. CDR1 is LNHNV, CDR2 YYDKDF, per germline (reference sequence). V gave up 8 bases and J gave up 0 bases, with 22 bases separating them. TCRdb processed the PCR reads anew with MiXCR; each CDR3 protein has one entry. The sample holds more than 85,000 distinct CDR3 sequences, around 53% seen once. The gene calls are TRBV15 and TRBJ2-5, with D perhaps matching TRBD1 (6 bases). Sequencing used blood. The source of this sequence is a male donor with acne. CDR3 sequence reads: CATCTDLDSKHQETQYF. The CDR3 DNA reads as TGTGCCACCTGCACCGACCTGGACAGCAAGCACCAAGAGACCCAGTACTTC. Using reference TRBV15 and TRBJ2-5 for the parts outside the CDR3, the full variable domain is DAMVIQNPRYQVTQFGKPVTLSCSQTLNHNVMYWYQQKSSQAPKLLFHYYDKDFNNEADTPDNFQSRRPNTSFCFLDIRSPGLGDTAMYLCATCTDLDSKHQETQYFGPGTRLLVL.